A selection of T cell receptor beta chains follows, all from one sample in a study of cytomegalovirus exposure and HLA in healthy donors. Profiling relied on immunoSEQ multiplex PCR, and the TCRdb table lists in-frame clones only, not all of them. Of roughly 190,000 clones listed, 79% are singletons. The source material was PBMCs. The receptors stem from a woman in her fifties or sixties in good health and CMV-seronegative. Both conserved end residues are part of each CDR3. A D gene is named only where the DNA matches it firmly. Clone size is shown for a subset of rows, as once, few, many or a class of expanded clone.

j_call | v_call | d_call | clone_size | cdr3_nt | cdr3_aa
TRBJ1-2 | TRBV7-5 | NA | NA | TGTGCCAGAAGCTTAGAGGCGGCTAACTATGGCTACACCTTC | CARSLEAANYGYTF
TRBJ2-1 | TRBV11-1 | NA | NA | TGTGCCAGCAGCTTCGCCCGAGCCCATGAGCAGTTCTTC | CASSFARAHEQFF
TRBJ1-1 | TRBV5-1 | TRBD1 | few | TGCGCCAGCAGCTCGGGACAGGCTAACACTGAAGCTTTCTTT | CASSSGQANTEAFF
TRBJ2-5 | TRBV7-9 | TRBD1 | NA | TGTGCCAGCAGCTTTTCACAGGGGGCGATGGAGACCCAGTACTTC | CASSFSQGAMETQYF
TRBJ2-7 | TRBV15 | NA | NA | TGTGCCACCAACCCCGGGGGGCCGTCCTACGAGCAGTACTTC | CATNPGGPSYEQYF
TRBJ2-5 | TRBV11-2 | NA | few | TGTGCCAGCAGCTTATTAGCCCACGGGGAGACCCAGTACTTC | CASSLLAHGETQYF
TRBJ1-5 | TRBV19 | NA | once | TGTGCCAGTAGCCCCACTGGTAAGGGAGATCAGCCCCAGCATTTT | CASSPTGKGDQPQHF
TRBJ1-2 | TRBV14 | NA | NA | TGTGCCAGCAGCCCGGGGGACGGGTTTACTAACTATGGCTACACCTTC | CASSPGDGFTNYGYTF
TRBJ2-3 | TRBV6-6 | NA | NA | TGTGCCAGCGTTTTTGGAGGGAGCACAGATACGCAGTATTTT | CASVFGGSTDTQYF
TRBJ1-2 | TRBV28 | NA | NA | TGTGCCAGCAGTTCCCCGGGGTACTATGGCTACACCTTC | CASSSPGYYGYTF
TRBJ2-7 | TRBV9 | TRBD2 | NA | TGTGCCAGCAGCGCGGGAGGGGGTCAGGACTACGAGCAGTACTTC | CASSAGGGQDYEQYF
TRBJ1-3 | TRBV7-2 | TRBD1 | NA | TGTGCCAGCAGCTTAAGAGGGGGCGACTCTGGAAACACCATATATTTT | CASSLRGGDSGNTIYF
TRBJ1-6 | TRBV23-1 | NA | NA | TGCGCCAGCAGCCTTCGAGGGAACTCCTATAATTCACCCCTCCACTTT | CASSLRGNSYNSPLHF